The TCR beta chain under discussion was sequenced for a study of cytomegalovirus exposure and HLA in healthy donors. Study-level points and caveats: As a later analysis showed, several of the most significant clusters appeared to be linked to common viral pathogens. TCR beta sequences reportedly predicted the HLA-A and HLA-B alleles of most subjects accurately. Donor immune exposure was known only as CMV serostatus. Among the CMV-associated chains, a few were confirmed in vitro as specific for CMV antigens.

The CDR3 consists of 14 residues. Germline V gene data show CDR1 as GTSNPN and CDR2 as SVGIG (reference sequence). The V gene lost 2 bases and the J gene lost 0 bases, with 8 bases spanning the gap. This clone has just one count. No antigen is known for it. Amplification used 60 Vbeta primers and 13 Jbeta primers. Measured with immunoSEQ multiplex PCR; TCRdb has only the in-frame clones, and not every one. The sample lists some 160,000 clones; approximately 78% were seen once. Sample: PBMCs. The sequence derives from a male donor in good health and CMV-seronegative. J is TRBJ2-4 and V is TRBV30, with no clear D. CDR3 DNA: TGTGCCTGGAGTACGCGTTTAGCCAAAAACATTCAGTACTTC. Its translation is CAWSTRLAKNIQYF.